Listed below are T cell receptor beta chains from one sample, sequenced in a study of regulatory T cells in long-lasting Graves disease. MiXCR, run by TCRdb on the multiplex PCR reads, gives a single entry per CDR3 protein. The table lists a few hundred thousand distinct CDR3 sequences, about 20% of them singletons, with about a quarter in the top ten. The sample in question was peripheral blood mononuclear cells (PBMCs), obtained when the disease was refractory, from a patient treated with antithyroid drugs. These receptor sequences come from a female donor with Graves disease. CDR3s include the opening cysteine and the closing phenylalanine or tryptophan. D genes are given only for firm matches. Rows give clone size only sometimes, using once, few, many, or a class for an expanded clone.

cdr3_aa	cdr3_nt	d_call	j_call	clone_size	v_call
CASSIWVRETQYF	TGTGCCAGTAGTATTTGGGTTCGGGAGACCCAGTACTTC	-	TRBJ2-5	-	TRBV19
CASSLLSGSEQYF	TGTGCCAGCAGCTTACTCTCCGGGAGCGAGCAGTACTTC	-	TRBJ2-7	many	TRBV11-2
CATSPGSGSINEQFF	TGTGCCACCAGTCCGGGGAGCGGGAGCATAAATGAGCAGTTCTTC	TRBD2	TRBJ2-1	-	TRBV24-1
CSAADVTTYEQYF	TGCAGTGCCGCGGATGTGACTACCTACGAGCAGTACTTC	-	TRBJ2-7	many	TRBV20-1
CASSRIDRDNSYEQYF	TGTGCCAGCAGCCGAATTGACCGGGACAACTCCTACGAGCAGTACTTC	-	TRBJ2-7	-	TRBV13
CASIRAAGSSGNTIYF	TGTGCCAGCATTCGGGCAGCCGGTAGTTCTGGAAACACCATATATTTT	-	TRBJ1-3	-	TRBV6-1
CASSRQAYSSYEQYF	TGTGCCAGCAGTCGACAGGCCTACAGCTCCTACGAGCAGTACTTC	-	TRBJ2-7	few	TRBV14
CASTPGVSHEQYF	TGTGCCAGCACCCCCGGTGTTTCCCACGAGCAGTACTTC	-	TRBJ2-7	-	TRBV6-2/TRBV6-3
CAWSTWETDTQYF	TGTGCCTGGTCTACTTGGGAGACAGATACGCAGTATTTT	-	TRBJ2-3	few	TRBV30
CATSRSNRGLGVYGYTF	TGTGCCACCAGCAGAAGTAATAGGGGGCTCGGGGTCTATGGCTACACCTTC	TRBD1	TRBJ1-2	many	TRBV15
CASSLGRDRYEQYF	TGCGCCAGCAGCTTGGGAAGGGACCGTTACGAGCAGTACTTC	-	TRBJ2-7	-	TRBV5-1
CASRETGTGINGYTF	TGTGCCAGCAGAGAGACCGGGACAGGGATCAATGGCTACACCTTC	TRBD1	TRBJ1-2	many	TRBV28
CASSREGGNQETQYF	TGCGCCAGCAGTCGAGAAGGGGGAAACCAAGAGACCCAGTACTTC	-	TRBJ2-5	-	TRBV5-1
CASSPRPGEGQETQYF	TGTGCCAGCAGCCCGCGACCTGGGGAGGGACAAGAGACCCAGTACTTC	TRBD2	TRBJ2-5	many	TRBV11-2
CASSLTFRSSYIQYF	TGTGCCAGCAGTTTAACTTTCCGGTCCTCGTACATTCAGTACTTC	-	TRBJ2-4	-	TRBV28
CASTLGLAGAYEQYF	TGTGCCAGCACCCTGGGACTAGCGGGAGCCTACGAGCAGTACTTC	TRBD2	TRBJ2-7	-	TRBV7-8
CASRQGTSGNTIYF	TGTGCCAGCAGACAGGGCACCTCTGGAAACACCATATATTTT	-	TRBJ1-3	-	TRBV28
CASSLAGRNQETQYF	TGCGCCAGCAGCTTGGCGGGGCGTAACCAGGAGACCCAGTACTTC	-	TRBJ2-5	-	TRBV5-1
CASSIGRRQPQHF	TGTGCCAGTAGTATAGGGCGAAGGCAGCCCCAGCATTTT	-	TRBJ1-5	few	TRBV19
CASRTGDSPLHF	TGTGCCAGCAGGACAGGGGACTCACCCCTCCACTTT	TRBD1	TRBJ1-6	few	TRBV6-1
CASLGGARTEAFF	TGTGCCAGCCTGGGGGGGGCCCGGACTGAAGCTTTCTTT	-	TRBJ1-1	many	TRBV2
CASSEEIILSFQETQYF	TGTGCCAGCAGTGAAGAAATTATTCTCTCCTTTCAAGAGACCCAGTACTTC	-	TRBJ2-5	few	TRBV6-1
CSARDRARVETQYF	TGCAGTGCTAGAGATCGTGCTAGAGTGGAGACCCAGTACTTC	-	TRBJ2-5	few	TRBV20-1
CAWRRDQFNQPQHF	TGTGCCTGGAGAAGGGACCAGTTTAATCAGCCCCAGCATTTT	-	TRBJ1-5	few	TRBV30
CASSVRDRDYSNQPQHF	TGTGCCAGCAGTGTCCGGGACAGGGATTATAGCAATCAGCCCCAGCATTTT	TRBD1	TRBJ1-5	few	TRBV12-3/TRBV12-4
CASSHHGGYEQYF	TGTGCCAGCAGTCATCATGGGGGGTACGAGCAGTACTTC	-	TRBJ2-7	-	TRBV7-9
CASSNSGTGGQVRNQPQHF	TGTGCCAGCAGCAACTCCGGGACAGGGGGCCAAGTTCGCAATCAGCCCCAGCATTTT	TRBD1	TRBJ1-5	many	TRBV2
CASSLVGTGRLENTEAFF	TGTGCCAGCAGCTTGGTGGGGACAGGGCGTTTAGAGAACACTGAAGCTTTCTTT	TRBD1	TRBJ1-1	few	TRBV5-5
CSVDDGQSSPRYF	TGCAGCGTTGATGACGGGCAGTCGAGCCCGCGGTACTTC	-	TRBJ2-7	few	TRBV29-1
CASSGTGGVYEQYF	TGTGCCAGTAGTGGTACAGGGGGAGTTTACGAGCAGTACTTC	TRBD1	TRBJ2-7	many	TRBV19
CASSQGGDQPQHF	TGTGCCAGCAGTCAGGGGGGGGATCAGCCCCAGCATTTT	TRBD1	TRBJ1-5	many	TRBV6-1
CASSPGLSNQPQHF	TGTGCCAGCAGTCCCGGGCTGAGCAATCAGCCCCAGCATTTT	-	TRBJ1-5	many	TRBV12-3/TRBV12-4
CAWSVPWRAPYEQYF	TGTGCCTGGAGTGTACCGTGGAGGGCACCCTACGAGCAGTACTTC	-	TRBJ2-7	few	TRBV30
CASSTLSTGNIEAFF	TGTGCCAGCAGTACCCTATCCACAGGGAACATTGAAGCTTTCTTT	-	TRBJ1-1	-	TRBV6-1
CSATPRDRATSALHF	TGCAGTGCTACACCGAGGGACAGGGCTACGTCAGCCCTCCACTTT	TRBD1	TRBJ1-6	-	TRBV20-1
CASSRDSKETQYF	TGTGCCAGCAGCCGGGACAGCAAGGAGACCCAGTACTTC	TRBD1	TRBJ2-5	many	TRBV9
CASSLPALTGGPIEQYF	TGTGCCAGCAGTTTGCCAGCCTTGACGGGAGGACCGATCGAGCAGTACTTC	TRBD2	TRBJ2-7	many	TRBV28
CAWTRRLVGPYEQYF	TGTGCCTGGACCCGCAGGCTTGTGGGACCGTACGAGCAGTACTTC	-	TRBJ2-7	-	TRBV30
CASSGQGTNTGELFF	TGTGCCAGCAGCGGACAGGGGACGAACACCGGGGAGCTGTTTTTT	TRBD1	TRBJ2-2	-	TRBV28
CASSRTSVSYEQYF	TGTGCCAGCTCCAGGACTAGCGTCTCCTACGAGCAGTACTTC	TRBD2	TRBJ2-7	many	TRBV7-2
CASSFSGSSSGANVLTF	TGTGCCAGCAGCTTTAGCGGGTCGAGCTCTGGGGCCAACGTCCTGACTTTC	TRBD2	TRBJ2-6	few	TRBV7-3
CASSIGLAADYEQYF	TGTGCCAGCAGCATCGGACTAGCGGCAGACTACGAGCAGTACTTC	TRBD2	TRBJ2-7	-	TRBV9
CASSQAWGVGQTYEQYF	TGCGCCAGCAGCCAGGCCTGGGGGGTTGGACAAACCTACGAGCAGTACTTC	-	TRBJ2-7	once	TRBV4-3